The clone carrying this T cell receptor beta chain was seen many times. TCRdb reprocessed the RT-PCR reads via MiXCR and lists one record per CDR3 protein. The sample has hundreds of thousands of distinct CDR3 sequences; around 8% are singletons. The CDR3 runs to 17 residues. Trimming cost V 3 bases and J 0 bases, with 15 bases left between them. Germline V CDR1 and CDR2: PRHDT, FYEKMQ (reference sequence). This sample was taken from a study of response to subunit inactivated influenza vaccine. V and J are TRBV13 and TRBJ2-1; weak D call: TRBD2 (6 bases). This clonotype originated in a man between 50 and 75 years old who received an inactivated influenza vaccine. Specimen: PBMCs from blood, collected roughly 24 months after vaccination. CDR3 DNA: TGTGCCAGCAGCTTCGTTAAGGGACTTCTCTCCTACAATGAGCAGTTCTTC. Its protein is CASSFVKGLLSYNEQFF.